These 18 T cell receptor beta chains were sequenced from one sample in a study of T-cell reconstitution after alpha-beta-depleted transplantation in children. Unique molecular identifiers were used to barcode this TCRbeta library. TCRdb processed the PCR reads anew with MiXCR; each CDR3 protein has one entry. The sample lists about 980,000 distinct CDR3 sequences, around 30% occurring once. Sequenced material: PBMCs, mostly from graft donor cells, taken 360 days after TCRalphabeta/CD19-depleted stem cell transplant. The receptors come from a boy in the first two years of life who had a stem cell transplant for SCID, so the T cells may come from the graft donor.

J is TRBJ2-7 and V is TRBV5-1; D is ambiguous. Trimming shortened V by 1 base and J by 3 bases, and 14 bases separated the two germline ends. Germline CDR1 reads SGHRS; CDR2 reads YFSETQ. The CDR3 is 15 amino acids. The CDR3: CASSLFGAQLYEQYF. In DNA form, the CDR3 reads TGCGCCAGCAGCTTGTTTGGTGCCCAGCTCTACGAGCAGTACTTC.

This clonotype was counted between two and nine times. This chain uses TRBV2 with TRBJ2-7; 11 nucleotides match TRBD2. J lost 3 bases, V lost 8 bases, and 12 bases had no gene match. Germline V gene sequence: CDR1 SNHLY, CDR2 FYNNEI. The CDR3 covers 16 residues. The CDR3 sequence is CASEMTGTSGFYEQYF. The CDR3 DNA is TGTGCCAGCGAAATGACCGGGACTAGCGGATTCTACGAGCAGTACTTC.

This clonotype was seen repeatedly, ten times or more. This CDR3 is CASSLRSSGANVLTF. The CDR3 nucleotides are TGCGCCAGCAGCTTACGAAGCTCTGGGGCCAACGTCCTGACTTTC. The chain carries TRBV5-1 and TRBJ2-6, with unresolved D. V was pared by 2 bases and J by 0 bases, with 6 bases between. Germline V gives CDR1 SGHRS, CDR2 YFSETQ. The CDR3 contains 15 residues.

This clonotype occurred many times. This chain joins TRBV6-2 or TRBV6-3 and TRBJ2-7, with 7 bases that match TRBD1. V lost 4 bases to trimming and J lost 3 bases; unmatched junction nucleotides: 9. CDR1 and CDR2 from the germline V gene are MNHEY and SVGEGT. The CDR3 contains 15 residues. The CDR3, as DNA: TGTGCCAGCAGTTCCCCGGGACAGATAATCTACGAGCAGTACTTC. Amino acids: CASSSPGQIIYEQYF.

The V call is TRBV20-1, the J call TRBJ2-1; TRBD2 matches at 8 bases. V gave up 0 bases and J gave up 4 bases; unmatched junction bases: 5. CDR1 DFQATT and CDR2 SNEGSKA come from the germline V gene (reference sequence). The CDR3 extends over 15 amino acids. This CDR3 is CSAREAGEDYNEQFF. CDR3 in DNA: TGCAGTGCTAGAGAAGCGGGGGAAGATTACAATGAGCAGTTCTTC.

The chain has TRBV15 and TRBJ2-3, with D perhaps TRBD1 (6 bases). This CDR3 has 15 amino acids. The V gene's germline CDR1 is LNHNV and CDR2 YYDKDF (reference sequence). V lost 1 base, J lost 3 bases, and 11 bases lay in between. The CDR3 bases are TGTGCCACCAGCAGAGCCCGGACAGCAACAGATACGCAGTATTTT. Translation: CATSRARTATDTQYF.

CDR3 protein: CASSFGSSGTDTQYF. CDR3 nucleotides: TGTGCCAGCAGCTTTGGCAGTTCGGGGACAGATACGCAGTATTTT. The chain employs TRBV7-3 and TRBJ2-3; maybe TRBD2 (5 bases). This CDR3 is built from 15 residues. Germline CDR1 SGHTA, CDR2 FQGTGA. Trimming took 3 bases from V and 3 from J, leaving 13 bases between them.

In this sample, this clonotype turned up a few times. The CDR3 sequence is CASFRGDTNYGYTF. The CDR3 DNA follows: TGTGCCAGCTTCCGAGGTGATACTAACTATGGCTACACCTTC. The chain uses TRBV28 and TRBJ1-2; no clear D. The V and J ends lost 8 bases and 0 bases respectively, with 13 bases between them. CDR3 length equals 14 residues. The germline CDR1 and CDR2 sequences are MDHEN and SYDVKM.

This clonotype was observed a handful of times. The chain joins TRBV3-1 to TRBJ1-4; TRBD1 is a possible D gene (5 bases). This CDR3 is 15 amino acids long. CDR1 and CDR2 (germline): LGHDT, YNNKEL (reference sequence). The V end lost 0 bases, the J end lost 8 bases, and 13 bases lay between the germline ends. CDR3 nucleotides: TGTGCCAGCAGCCAAGATGGAGTCTCAGGGGAAAAACTGTTTTTT. This gives the protein CASSQDGVSGEKLFF. Full variable domain (remainder filled in from reference TRBV3-1 and TRBJ1-4): DTAVSQTPKYLVTQMGNDKSIKCEQNLGHDTMYWYKQDSKKFLKIMFSYNNKELIINETVPNRFSPKSPDKAHLNLHINSLELGDSAVYFCASSQDGVSGEKLFFGSGTQLSVL.

This clonotype has a handful of counts. CDR3 coding DNA: TGTGCCAGCAGTGAAGACCTAGCGGCTACCTACGAGCAGTACTTC. Its translation: CASSEDLAATYEQYF. The V and J genes are TRBV6-1 and TRBJ2-7, with 7 positions matching TRBD2. The CDR3 consists of 15 residues. V shed 1 base and J 2 bases; nucleotides not matched to a gene: 5. Germline CDR1 is MNHNS and CDR2 is SASEGT.

The V call is TRBV5-1, the J call TRBJ1-2; 8 nucleotides agree with TRBD1. CDR3 length: 16 amino acids. The germline V gene has CDR1 SGHRS and CDR2 YFSETQ. Trimming at V came to 4 bases and at J to 1 base, leaving 9 bases not matched to a gene. This CDR3 reads CASSPGQAFFNYGYTF. DNA for the CDR3: TGCGCCAGCAGCCCGGGACAGGCCTTCTTTAACTATGGCTACACCTTC.

The V gene is TRBV5-1, the J gene TRBJ1-3; D not certain. The CDR3 runs 15 residues. Trimming removed 0 bases at V and 2 bases at J, with 9 bases between. Germline CDR1 and CDR2: SGHRS and YFSETQ. The CDR3 is CASSLASGPGNTIYF. The DNA of the CDR3 is TGCGCCAGCAGCTTGGCATCCGGACCTGGAAACACCATATATTTT.

This clonotype was seen more than once but under ten times. The chain joins TRBV20-1 to TRBJ2-2; D may be TRBD2 (7 bases). Germline-derived CDR1 and CDR2 are DFQATT and SNEGSKA (reference sequence). The ends were cut back, 2 bases at V and 5 bases at J, with 18 bases in the middle. The CDR3 extends over 16 amino acids. The CDR3 loop reads CSARSGGLERTGELFF. DNA for the CDR3: TGCAGTGCTAGATCCGGGGGGCTGGAGAGGACCGGGGAGCTGTTTTTT.

This clonotype was observed once. A much bigger clone sits one base away, suggesting this may be a read error. V is TRBV20-1 and J is TRBJ2-2; D could derive from TRBD1 or TRBD2 (7 bases each). The germline V gene has CDR1 DFQATT and CDR2 SNEGSKA (reference sequence). This CDR3 spans 15 amino acids. CDR3 sequence reads: CSPRGGTANTGELFF. CDR3 coding DNA: TGCAGTCCTAGGGGGGGGACAGCGAACACCGGGGAGCTGTTTTTT.

The CDR3 DNA is TGTGCCAGCGGTCGCGTCCCCTATAACACTGAAGCTTTCTTT. It translates to CASGRVPYNTEAFF. The chain employs TRBV6-4 and TRBJ1-1; D unresolved. CDR1 and CDR2 from the germline V gene are MRHNA and SNTAGT. Deletions cut 8 bases from V and 2 bases from J, with 15 bases between. The CDR3 extends over 14 amino acids.

The CDR3 bases are TGTGCCACCAGTGATTTGGGGGCAGGGGTTAAAACGAACACCGGGGAGCTGTTTTTT. It yields the protein CATSDLGAGVKTNTGELFF. The genes are TRBV24-1 and TRBJ2-2, with a possible D match to TRBD1 (6 bases). V was cut by 0 bases and J by 0 bases, with 16 bases left in between. The CDR3 is 19 amino acids. Germline lookup yields CDR1 KGHDR and CDR2 SFDVKD.

This clonotype was seen only a few times. Here the CDR3 reads CASSAQVSNYGYTF. CDR3 DNA: TGTGCCAGCAGCGCTCAGGTATCCAACTATGGCTACACCTTC. The V and J genes are TRBV7-9 and TRBJ1-2; no definite D call. The V gene's germline CDR1 is SEHNR and CDR2 FQNEAQ (reference sequence). This CDR3 has 14 amino acids. V lost 5 bases, J lost 2 bases, and 12 bases lay in between. Full variable domain (rest looked up from reference TRBV7-9 and TRBJ1-2): DTGVSQNPRHKITKRGQNVTFRCDPISEHNRLYWYRQTLGQGPEFLTYFQNEAQLEKSRLLSDRFSAERPKGSFSTLEIQRTEQGDSAMYLCASSAQVSNYGYTFGSGTRLTVV.

Regarding this clonotype: A read error may account for a junction end that differs from germline. The chain carries TRBV10-3 and TRBJ2-7; a weak D match, TRBD2 (5 bases). The CDR3 is 13 amino acids. Germline loops: CDR1 ENHRY, CDR2 SYGVKD. CDR3 sequence reads: CATSTDADYQQYF. CDR3 DNA: TGTGCCACCTCGACCGACGCCGACTACCAGCAGTACTTC.